Shown below are 16 T cell receptor beta chains from a single sample sequenced in a study of cytomegalovirus exposure and HLA in healthy donors. The PCR contained 60 Vbeta and 13 Jbeta primers. The protocol was immunoSEQ multiplex PCR, while the TCRdb copy is restricted to in-frame clones and leaves out a portion. The table includes about 140,000 clones, approximately 83% detected once. What was sequenced was PBMCs. The receptors here all came from a male donor in good health and CMV-seronegative.

This clone turned up a few times. This chain joins TRBV11-3 and TRBJ2-5, with 8 bases matching TRBD2. The CDR3 totals 18 residues. J lost 1 base, V lost 5 bases, and 15 bases had no gene match. In germline, CDR1 is SGHNT, CDR2 YENEEA. Written as DNA, the CDR3 is TGTGCCAGCAGCCCCGCCTCCGAAGCGGGGGCTATCCAAGAGACCCAGTACTTC. The encoded protein is CASSPASEAGAIQETQYF.

The chain uses TRBV5-1 and TRBJ2-2; perhaps TRBD1 as D (5 bases). The CDR3 sequence is 15 residues long. CDR1 is SGHRS and CDR2 is YFSETQ in the germline V gene. With 5 bases removed from V and 4 bases from J, the gap between germline ends came to 15 bases. The CDR3 loop reads CASRSGSQGTGELFF. The DNA for the CDR3 is TGCGCCAGCAGGTCAGGGTCTCAAGGCACCGGGGAGCTGTTTTTT.

The gene calls are TRBV18 and TRBJ1-2; 8 bases agree with TRBD1. J lost 8 bases, V lost 6 bases, and 11 bases had no gene match. The CDR3 spans 14 residues. Germline CDR1 is KGHSH and CDR2 is LQKENI. CDR3 amino acids: CASSPGGERVGYTF. Written as DNA, the CDR3 is TGTGCCAGCTCCCCAGGGGGCGAAAGGGTCGGCTACACCTTC.

This sequence joins TRBV27 and TRBJ1-2, with D possibly matching TRBD1 (6 bases). Germline V gene lookup returns CDR1 MNHEY and CDR2 SMNVEV (reference sequence). This CDR3 is 15 amino acids long. Trimming cost V 1 base and J 4 bases, with 13 bases left between them. The CDR3 region has the DNA TGTGCCAGCAGTTTATATGTGGGACAAAGCTATGGCTACACCTTC. It is translated as CASSLYVGQSYGYTF.

The gene calls are TRBV7-3 and TRBJ2-5, with 11 positions matching TRBD1. The CDR3 is made up of 16 amino acids. Germline lookup yields CDR1 SGHTA and CDR2 FQGTGA. Unmatched junction bases numbered 9, after V lost 5 bases and J lost 4 bases. CDR3 region: CASSTGQGAIGETQYF. The DNA for the CDR3 is TGTGCCAGCAGCACTGGACAGGGGGCAATAGGAGAGACCCAGTACTTC. Using reference TRBV7-3 and TRBJ2-5 for the parts outside the CDR3, the full variable domain is GAGVSQTPSNKVTEKGKYVELRCDPISGHTALYWYRQSLGQGPEFLIYFQGTGAADDSGLPNDRFFAVRPEGSVSTLKIQRTERGDSAVYLCASSTGQGAIGETQYFGPGTRLLVL.

This clone was detected only a few times. V and J are TRBV6-1 and TRBJ2-1, with TRBD2 matching over 7 bases. The CDR3 is 14 amino acids. Germline V CDR1 and CDR2: MNHNS, SASEGT. Unmatched junction bases numbered 7, after V lost 6 bases and J lost 5 bases. The CDR3 DNA sequence: TGTGCCAGCAGCACCGGGACTACTAACAATGAGCAGTTCTTC. Translated, it gives CASSTGTTNNEQFF.

The rearrangement uses TRBV9 and TRBJ1-3; D is unclear. Germline lookup yields CDR1 SGDLS and CDR2 YYNGEE. V dropped 4 bases and J dropped 0 bases, with 8 bases sitting between them. There are 14 residues in the CDR3. The CDR3 loop is CASSLLSSGNTIYF. Written as DNA, the CDR3 is TGTGCCAGCAGCCTCCTCAGCTCTGGAAACACCATATATTTT.

The J gene is TRBJ1-1, the V gene TRBV28, with TRBD1 matching over 7 bases. CDR3 length: 13 amino acids. Germline trimming cut 6 bases from V and 9 bases from J; bases unmatched to any gene: 10. Germline CDR1 is MDHEN and CDR2 is SYDVKM. CDR3 sequence reads: CASREPEGAKAFF. The CDR3 nucleotides read TGTGCCAGCAGAGAACCGGAGGGGGCAAAAGCTTTCTTT.

J is TRBJ2-7 and V is TRBV9; 8 bases map to TRBD1. The germline V gene has CDR1 SGDLS and CDR2 YYNGEE. V trimming: 3 bases; J trimming: 2 bases; junction bases outside the gene matches: 7. The CDR3 is 15 amino acids. This chain's CDR3 is CASSAQMGQAYEQYF. The CDR3 DNA sequence: TGTGCCAGCAGCGCGCAGATGGGACAGGCCTACGAGCAGTACTTC.

CDR3 sequence (DNA): TGTGCCAGCATCATACAGGGGGCGCTGACTGAAGCTTTCTTT. As protein: CASIIQGALTEAFF. The chain combines TRBV6-6 with TRBJ1-1, with 9 bases aligning to TRBD1. CDR1 MNHNY and CDR2 SVGAGI come from the germline V gene (reference sequence). This CDR3 contains 14 residues. With V trimmed by 7 bases and J by 5 bases, 8 bases remained unmatched.

The CDR3 region is CASSRDRDGDAEQYF. CDR3 DNA sequence: TGTGCCAGCTCACGAGACCGAGACGGGGATGCTGAGCAGTACTTC. The chain employs TRBV18 and TRBJ2-7; possibly TRBD2 for D (5 bases). Deletions cut 4 bases from V and 7 bases from J, with 20 bases between. The CDR3 contains 15 residues. Germline assignment: CDR1 KGHSH and CDR2 LQKENI.

This sequence joins TRBV28 and TRBJ2-3; 9 bases agree with TRBD1. This CDR3 contains 15 residues. Germline values: CDR1 MDHEN, CDR2 SYDVKM. The ends lost 5 bases at V and 11 bases at J; junction bases unmatched: 14. The CDR3 region is CASSPTGQGSFEQYF. CDR3 DNA: TGTGCCAGCAGTCCTACGGGACAGGGTTCCTTCGAGCAGTATTTT.

Only a few counts were recorded for this clone. V and J are TRBV21-1 and TRBJ2-7; the table's D gene call, TRBD2, was not cross checked with the DNA. TRBV21-1 is shown as a pseudogene. CDR3 length: 16 amino acids. CDR3 sequence (DNA): TGTGCCAGCAGCACCCGGCCCCGGGGGTTAACCTACGAGCAGTACTTC. This gives the protein CASSTRPRGLTYEQYF.

This clone has a handful of counts. The chain joins TRBV18 to TRBJ2-7, with D unclear. The CDR3 runs to 11 residues. V lost 6 bases, J lost 3 bases, and 6 bases lay in between. CDR1 and CDR2 from the germline V gene are KGHSH and LQKENI. The CDR3: CASSPGYEQYF. Here the CDR3 DNA reads TGTGCCAGCTCCCCCGGCTACGAGCAGTACTTC.

The rearrangement links TRBV11-1 to TRBJ2-2, with a possible D match to TRBD1 (6 bases). From germline, CDR1 is SGHAT and CDR2 FQDESV (reference sequence). There are 15 residues in the CDR3. Deletions cut 7 bases from V and 2 bases from J, with 14 bases between. CDR3 loop: CASTLRGTNTGELFF. The CDR3 region has the DNA TGTGCCAGCACCCTAAGGGGGACAAACACCGGGGAGCTGTTTTTT.

The CDR3 DNA reads as TGTGCCAGCAGCTCACAGGGGAACACTGAAGCTTTCTTT. Its protein product is CASSSQGNTEAFF. The V and J genes are TRBV7-3 and TRBJ1-1, with D perhaps TRBD1 (6 bases). V lost 4 bases to trimming and J lost 1 base, with 7 bases between them. The V gene's germline CDR1 is SGHTA and CDR2 FQGTGA. This CDR3 is 13 amino acids long.